This T cell receptor beta chain was captured in a study of cytomegalovirus exposure and HLA in healthy donors. The CDR3 runs to 15 residues. J gave up 6 bases and V 4 bases, and 8 bases lay outside the gene matches. CDR1 is LNHDA, CDR2 SQIVND, per germline (reference sequence). The PCR made use of 60 Vbeta and 13 Jbeta primers. The assay was immunoSEQ multiplex PCR, and TCRdb's table has in-frame clones only and misses some. The data contain more than 80,000 clones, around 59% of them singletons. Concerning this clone: Its matching antigen is unknown.

Regarding the study as a whole: Presence/absence analyses assumed roughly uniform sequencing depth across donors, which may not hold. Productive rates of about 87% or about 30% were seen for most TCR beta V segments in an earlier analysis.

This sequence was found in a human donor in good health. The J gene is TRBJ1-3, the V gene TRBV19; 8 bases fit TRBD1. The sample comprised PBMCs. The CDR3 DNA is TGTGCCAGTAGTACTAGACAGGGGTCGGAAAACACCATATATTTT. Translating it yields CASSTRQGSENTIYF.